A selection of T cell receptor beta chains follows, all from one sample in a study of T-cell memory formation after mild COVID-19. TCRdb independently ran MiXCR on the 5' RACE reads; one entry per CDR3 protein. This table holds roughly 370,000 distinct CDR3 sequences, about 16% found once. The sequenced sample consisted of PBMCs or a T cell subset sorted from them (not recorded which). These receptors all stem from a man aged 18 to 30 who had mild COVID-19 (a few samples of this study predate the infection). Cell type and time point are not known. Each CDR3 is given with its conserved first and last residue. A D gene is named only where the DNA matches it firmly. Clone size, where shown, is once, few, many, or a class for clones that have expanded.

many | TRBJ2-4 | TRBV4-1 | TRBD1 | CASSSGQGVKNIQYF | TGCGCCAGCAGCTCTGGGCAGGGGGTCAAAAACATTCAGTACTTC
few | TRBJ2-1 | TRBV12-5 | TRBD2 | CASGFGGGERNEQFF | TGTGCTAGTGGTTTCGGGGGGGGCGAACGGAATGAGCAGTTCTTC
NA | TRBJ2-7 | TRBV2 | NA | CASTLTVYEQYF | TGTGCCAGCACCCTGACAGTTTACGAGCAGTACTTC
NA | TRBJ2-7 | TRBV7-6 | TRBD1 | CASSSPFGQGNLYEQYF | TGTGCCAGCAGCTCACCCTTCGGACAGGGTAATTTGTACGAGCAGTACTTC
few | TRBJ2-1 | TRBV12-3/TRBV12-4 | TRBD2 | CASDDPSGGRNEQFF | TGTGCCAGCGACGACCCTAGCGGGGGGCGGAATGAGCAGTTCTTC
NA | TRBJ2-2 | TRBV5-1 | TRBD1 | CASSLDGRGRFTGELFF | TGCGCCAGCAGCTTGGATGGCAGGGGGCGGTTCACCGGGGAGCTGTTTTTT
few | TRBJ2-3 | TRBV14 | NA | CASSQDVAGADTQYF | TGTGCCAGCAGCCAAGATGTGGCTGGGGCAGATACGCAGTATTTT
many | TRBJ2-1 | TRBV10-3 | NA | CAIREGGENEQFF | TGTGCCATCCGAGAGGGGGGGGAGAATGAGCAGTTCTTC
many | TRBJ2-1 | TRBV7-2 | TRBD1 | CASSFQDRLNEQFF | TGTGCCAGCAGTTTTCAGGACAGGCTCAATGAGCAGTTCTTC
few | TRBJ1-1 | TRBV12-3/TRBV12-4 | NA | CASSVETWGTAFF | TGTGCCAGCAGTGTCGAGACCTGGGGGACAGCTTTCTTT
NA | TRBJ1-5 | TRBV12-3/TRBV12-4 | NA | CASSLRSTEYNQPQHF | TGTGCCAGCAGTTTAAGGTCGACCGAGTATAATCAGCCCCAGCATTTT
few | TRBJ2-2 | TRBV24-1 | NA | CATSGTLAETGELFF | TGTGCCACCAGTGGGACTCTTGCTGAGACCGGGGAGCTGTTTTTT
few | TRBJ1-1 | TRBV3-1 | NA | CASSQTGFQAEAFF | TGTGCCAGCAGCCAAACAGGGTTTCAGGCTGAAGCTTTCTTT
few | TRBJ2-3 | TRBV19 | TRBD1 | CASSRQGTTDTQYF | TGTGCCAGTAGTCGACAGGGAACCACAGATACGCAGTATTTT
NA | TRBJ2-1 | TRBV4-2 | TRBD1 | CASSQEIGTGGNEQFF | TGTGCCAGCAGCCAGGAAATCGGGACAGGGGGCAATGAGCAGTTCTTC
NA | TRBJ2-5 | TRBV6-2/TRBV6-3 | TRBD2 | CARSPGLADSQETQYF | TGTGCCAGAAGTCCGGGACTAGCGGACTCCCAAGAGACCCAGTACTTC
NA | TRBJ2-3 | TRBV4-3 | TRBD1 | CASSLTASRRQGAYDTQYF | TGCGCCAGCAGCCTAACCGCAAGCCGAAGACAGGGGGCATATGATACGCAGTATTTT
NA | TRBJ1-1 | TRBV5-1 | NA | CASSFRAFVGEGTEAFF | TGCGCCAGCAGCTTTCGCGCTTTCGTTGGGGAGGGCACTGAAGCTTTCTTT
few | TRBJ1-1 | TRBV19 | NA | CASTRLAPYTEAFF | TGTGCCAGTACCAGGTTGGCACCTTACACTGAAGCTTTCTTT
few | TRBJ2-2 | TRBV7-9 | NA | CASSTAYQGRTGELFF | TGTGCCAGCAGCACCGCCTATCAGGGGCGCACCGGGGAGCTGTTTTTT
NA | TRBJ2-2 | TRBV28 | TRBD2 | CASSLGASGAGELFF | TGTGCCAGCAGTTTAGGAGCTAGCGGGGCCGGGGAGCTGTTTTTT
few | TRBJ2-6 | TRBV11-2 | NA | CASSFSPGANVLTF | TGTGCCAGCAGCTTTTCCCCCGGGGCCAACGTCCTGACTTTC
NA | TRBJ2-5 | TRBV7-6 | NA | CASSRDSETQYF | TGTGCCAGCAGCCGGGACTCCGAGACCCAGTACTTC
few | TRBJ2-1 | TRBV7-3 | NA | CASSIAGDEQFF | TGTGCCAGCAGCATTGCAGGAGATGAGCAGTTCTTC
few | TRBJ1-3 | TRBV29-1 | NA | CSVVDSGNTIYF | TGCAGCGTTGTAGATTCTGGAAACACCATATATTTT
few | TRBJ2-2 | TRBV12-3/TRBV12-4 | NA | CASSLPGSNTGELFF | TGTGCCAGCAGTTTACCAGGATCGAACACCGGGGAGCTGTTTTTT
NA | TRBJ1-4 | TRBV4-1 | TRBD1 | CASSQVQGGRGEKLFF | TGCGCCAGCAGCCAAGTCCAGGGGGGGAGGGGAGAAAAACTGTTTTTT
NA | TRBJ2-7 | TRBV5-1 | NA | CASSLGLKPGLQLYEQYF | TGCGCCAGCAGCTTGGGCTTAAAACCGGGACTGCAACTCTACGAGCAGTACTTC